One sample yielded the 2 T cell receptor beta chains listed below, sequenced in a study of T cells in Graves' hyperthyroidism and ophthalmopathy. RNA transcripts served as the template for amplifying TCR beta CDR3 regions. The study used the HTBI primer set for a first-round RT-PCR of the TCR CDR3. Via MiXCR, TCRdb re-called the multiplex PCR reads, giving one row per CDR3 protein. The sample carries approximately 530,000 distinct CDR3 sequences, about a sixth recorded once. Sequenced input: blood. These receptors were collected from a woman aged 18-30 years with Graves' hyperthyroidism.

The chain uses TRBV6-1 and TRBJ2-3; possibly TRBD2 for D (5 bases). The CDR3 is made up of 14 amino acids. V was shortened by 8 bases and J by 0 bases, with 12 bases between the two germline ends. Germline loops: CDR1 MNHNS, CDR2 SASEGT. CDR3 loop: CASLRLTSTDTQYF. The CDR3 DNA is TGTGCCAGCTTACGACTAACAAGCACAGATACGCAGTATTTT.

This clonotype was observed at least ten times. The chain uses TRBV6-1 and TRBJ1-1; no definite D call. V gave up 7 bases and J gave up 1 base, with 10 bases separating them. CDR3 length equals 13 residues. Germline V gene lookup returns CDR1 MNHNS and CDR2 SASEGT. CDR3 residues: CASTPEGNTEAFF. The CDR3 nucleotides read TGTGCCAGCACCCCCGAGGGGAACACTGAAGCTTTCTTT.